Following are 15 T cell receptor beta chains from one sample sequenced in a study of T cell responses to AZD1222 COVID-19 vaccine. The assay was immunoSEQ multiplex PCR, and TCRdb's table has in-frame clones only and misses some. The table lists roughly 51,000 clones, roughly 90% of them singletons. This specimen consisted of peripheral blood, obtained 28 days after the second AZD1222 dose. These receptor sequences come from an adult who received the AZD1222 COVID-19 vaccine.

The rearrangement joins TRBV14 to TRBJ2-3; D not resolved. The CDR3 runs to 14 residues. Trimming took 1 base from V and 4 from J, leaving 9 bases between them. Germline values: CDR1 SGHDN, CDR2 FVKESK. DNA of the CDR3: TGTGCCAGCAGCCAAGGAGCACGGTCAGATACGCAGTATTTT. Protein: CASSQGARSDTQYF.

The V call is TRBV6-2 or TRBV6-3, the J call TRBJ1-2; the D is unclear. V was pared by 0 bases and J by 3 bases, with 11 bases between. This CDR3 is 15 amino acids long. The germline V gene encodes CDR1 MNHEY and CDR2 SVGEGT. Here the CDR3 reads CASSYSLLSDYGYTF. The CDR3 region has the DNA TGTGCCAGCAGTTACTCGCTTTTGTCGGACTATGGCTACACCTTC.

The chain couples TRBV24-1 to TRBJ2-1; TRBD2 aligns across 12 bases. The V segment lost 3 bases and the J segment 10 bases; nucleotides outside the gene matches: 9. The V gene's germline CDR1 is KGHDR and CDR2 SFDVKD. This CDR3 region has 16 residues. The CDR3 region is CATSDTGLAGLSEQFF. CDR3 DNA: TGTGCCACCAGTGATACGGGACTAGCGGGCCTCTCAGAGCAGTTCTTC.

A single count supports this clone. The rearrangement joins TRBV27 to TRBJ1-1; 9 positions agree with TRBD1. Germline V gives CDR1 MNHEY, CDR2 SMNVEV (reference sequence). With V trimmed by 3 bases and J by 4 bases, 15 bases remained unmatched. This CDR3 has 18 amino acids. Here the CDR3 reads CASSLSPGQGFPSTEAFF. The CDR3 DNA reads as TGTGCCAGCAGTTTGTCACCGGGACAGGGTTTTCCTAGCACTGAAGCTTTCTTT.

This sequence joins TRBV30 and TRBJ2-4; the D gene is possibly TRBD2 (6 bases). The germline gives CDR1 GTSNPN, CDR2 SVGIG (reference sequence). This CDR3 spans 16 amino acids. The V and J ends lost 0 bases and 0 bases respectively, with 12 bases between them. CDR3 region: CAWSVQLGGAKNIQYF. The CDR3 DNA reads TGTGCCTGGAGTGTACAATTGGGGGGAGCCAAAAACATTCAGTACTTC.

The chain is built from TRBV28 and TRBJ1-1; 8 nucleotides align to TRBD1. Germline loops: CDR1 MDHEN, CDR2 SYDVKM. Losses at the gene ends were 6 bases for V and 5 bases for J; bases not matched to a gene: 8. The CDR3 contains 14 residues. This chain's CDR3 is CASRVTGEETEAFF. CDR3 sequence (DNA): TGTGCCAGCAGGGTGACAGGGGAGGAAACTGAAGCTTTCTTT.

The chain carries TRBV24-1 and TRBJ1-1, with TRBD1 as a possible D gene (6 bases). This CDR3 is 16 amino acids long. Trimming took 0 bases from V and 3 from J, leaving 13 bases between them. Germline-derived CDR1 and CDR2 are KGHDR and SFDVKD. CDR3 region: CATSDLSAGEYTEAFF. CDR3 nucleotide sequence: TGTGCCACCAGTGATTTGTCCGCAGGGGAGTACACTGAAGCTTTCTTT.

This clone was picked up one time. The rearrangement links TRBV28 to TRBJ2-4, with 9 bases that match TRBD1. V shed 6 bases and J 1 base; nucleotides not matched to a gene: 13. Germline V lookup: CDR1 MDHEN, CDR2 SYDVKM. This CDR3 is 18 amino acids long. CDR3 amino acids: CASRPRGQGSFAKNIQYF. The CDR3 DNA follows: TGTGCCAGCAGGCCGAGGGGACAGGGATCGTTTGCCAAAAACATTCAGTACTTC.

The chain has TRBV5-4 and TRBJ2-1; possibly TRBD1 or TRBD2 for D (5 bases each). The CDR3 length is 16 residues. With 3 bases removed from V and 8 bases from J, the gap between germline ends came to 21 bases. Germline V gives CDR1 SGHNT, CDR2 YYREEE (reference sequence). The CDR3 here is CASSSAGTPSPDEQFF. CDR3 nucleotide sequence: TGTGCCAGCAGCTCAGCCGGGACCCCCTCCCCGGATGAGCAGTTCTTC.

This clone was found a few times. This sequence joins TRBV5-8 and TRBJ1-1, with a weak D call TRBD1 (6 bases). V dropped 3 bases and J dropped 5 bases, with 14 bases sitting between them. The CDR3 covers 14 residues. The germline gives CDR1 SGHTS, CDR2 YDEGEE. CDR3 loop: CASSSDGGRTEAFF. For the CDR3, the DNA is TGTGCCAGCAGCTCGGACGGGGGCAGAACTGAAGCTTTCTTT.

This clone was recorded only once. The chain joins TRBV6-4 to TRBJ2-1; TRBD2 matches at 9 bases. The CDR3 consists of 16 residues. The V gene end was trimmed by 0 bases and the J gene end by 3 bases; junction bases not matched to a gene: 3. The germline gives CDR1 MRHNA, CDR2 SNTAGT. For the CDR3, the DNA is TGTGCCAGCAGTGACTCGCCTAGCGGGGACTACAATGAGCAGTTCTTC. Its protein is CASSDSPSGDYNEQFF.

The V and J genes are TRBV2 and TRBJ2-2, with 8 bases matching TRBD1. Germline lookup yields CDR1 SNHLY and CDR2 FYNNEI. There are 17 residues in the CDR3. J gave up 0 bases and V 1 base, and 4 bases lay outside the gene matches. This CDR3 reads CASSEGARGPNTGELFF. CDR3 sequence (DNA): TGTGCCAGCAGTGAAGGCGCCAGGGGGCCGAACACCGGGGAGCTGTTTTTT.

This rearrangement joins TRBV7-2 to TRBJ2-7; 7 bases match TRBD1. Germline trimming cut 0 bases from V and 6 bases from J; bases unmatched to any gene: 11. The CDR3 length is 16 residues. Germline CDR1 SGHTA, CDR2 FQGNSA. This CDR3 reads CASSLADRALGLEQYF. DNA of the CDR3: TGTGCCAGCAGCTTAGCTGACAGGGCCCTCGGGCTCGAGCAGTACTTC.

This clone has a single count. This sequence joins TRBV19 and TRBJ1-6, with no clear D. The CDR3 runs to 14 residues. V lost 7 bases, J lost 10 bases, and 17 bases lay in between. Germline lookup yields CDR1 LNHDA and CDR2 SQIVND (reference sequence). CDR3 bases: TGTGCCAGTAAAGGTCAAGTGAACGGATCACCCCTCCACTTT. Translated: CASKGQVNGSPLHF.

V is TRBV6-5 and J is TRBJ1-3; 9 positions match TRBD1. CDR3 length: 16 amino acids. Germline V gene data show CDR1 as MNHEY and CDR2 as SVGAGI. Trimming removed 4 bases from V and 1 base from J; junction bases left unmatched: 5. For the CDR3, the DNA is TGTGCCAGCAGTTCTTCCGGGACAGGGTCTGGAAACACCATATATTTT. Translating it yields CASSSSGTGSGNTIYF.